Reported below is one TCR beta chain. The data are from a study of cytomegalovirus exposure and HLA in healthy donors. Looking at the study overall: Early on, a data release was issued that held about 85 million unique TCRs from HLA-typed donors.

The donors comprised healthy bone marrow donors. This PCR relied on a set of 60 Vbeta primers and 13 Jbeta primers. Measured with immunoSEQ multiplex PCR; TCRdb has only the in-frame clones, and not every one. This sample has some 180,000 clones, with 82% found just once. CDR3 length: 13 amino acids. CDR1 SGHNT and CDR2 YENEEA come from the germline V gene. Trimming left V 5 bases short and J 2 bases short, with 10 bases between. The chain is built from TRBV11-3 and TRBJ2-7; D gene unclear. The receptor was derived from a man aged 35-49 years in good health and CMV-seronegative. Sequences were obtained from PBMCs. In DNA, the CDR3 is TGTGCCAGCAGCAGTGATACAACCTACGAGCAGTACTTC. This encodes CASSSDTTYEQYF.